Listed below are T cell receptor beta chains from one sample, sequenced in a study of early T cells in non-severe SARS-CoV-2 infection. TCRdb recomputed calls from the 5' RACE reads with MiXCR, one row per CDR3 protein. The data contain some 90,000 distinct CDR3 sequences, under 15% of them singletons. The sequencing input was whole blood. The source of these receptors is an adult who was a healthcare worker with PCR-confirmed SARS-CoV-2 infection or an uninfected control (not recorded which). Each CDR3 is given with its conserved first and last residue. The order of the fields is V gene, clone size, D gene, CDR3 protein. The D gene is left open where the match is weak. The size field is filled for only some rows; it gives once, few, many or a size class.

TRBV20-1,-,-,CSARGYNTDTQYF
TRBV7-3,many,TRBD2,CASSLQRGNEQFF
TRBV12-3/TRBV12-4,many,TRBD2,CASSKAGLAGAVQYF
TRBV19,many,TRBD2,CASSISASLAGGRAYEQFF
TRBV6-6,-,-,CASSYTRSAGNQPQHF
TRBV9,-,-,CASSVGPFGETQYF
TRBV2,-,-,CASSDLMGNTEAFF
TRBV29-1,few,TRBD2,CSGGGVYEQYF
TRBV19,once,-,CASRERGASNQPQHF
TRBV28,-,-,CASSASTEAFF
TRBV20-1,-,-,CSARGLPQETQYF
TRBV5-4,-,-,CASSLDQGSPYEQYF
TRBV6-2/TRBV6-3,many,-,CASTPTGDVDPQHF
TRBV28,-,TRBD1,CASNLGDRAYEQYF
TRBV6-5,few,TRBD2,CASREGGRQTQYF
TRBV4-2,few,-,CASSQSTVGGEQYF
TRBV5-1,many,TRBD2,CASSTRLAGEQFF
TRBV20-1,-,-,CSAGGVAKNIQYF
TRBV7-8,few,-,CASSWDDQDNEQFF
TRBV10-3,-,TRBD2,CAISEGLAGTNEQFF
TRBV6-5,many,TRBD2,CASSWGLAGGTDTQYF
TRBV6-5,-,-,CASSPRTDTYEQYF
TRBV11-2,many,-,CASIPRQPLTEAFF
TRBV14,few,-,CASSQANRQPFGGRSYEQYF
TRBV20-1,few,-,CSARDPGGSREKLFF
TRBV2,many,-,CASSVEASSYNEQFF
TRBV4-3,few,-,CASSHMGQTKNIQYF
TRBV5-1,many,-,CASSMGTGATEETQYF
TRBV28,few,-,CASSSTAYRVGSNQPQHF
TRBV29-1,-,TRBD1,CSVAADRGVLYEQYF
TRBV11-2,few,TRBD1,CASRSAGTGNTGELFF
TRBV28,medium-sized,TRBD1,CASSFHRGANTIYF
TRBV11-2,-,-,CASSFGRTDTQYF
TRBV4-3,few,TRBD1,CASSQALQGQGRSYEQYF
TRBV4-3,few,TRBD2,CASSQVTSGSGETDTQYF
TRBV7-9,-,-,CASSLARFVNEQFF
TRBV20-1,few,TRBD2,CSARVAGVITDTQYF
TRBV11-2,-,-,CASSLQPDTQYF
TRBV3-1,few,TRBD2,CASSHSGRADTQYF
TRBV4-3,-,-,CASSQDQRETQNF
TRBV20-1,-,-,CSATSYRIVSENEQFF
TRBV6-4,medium-sized,-,CASSDLKGPTQYF
TRBV28,-,-,CASRGSGELFF
TRBV11-2,-,-,CASSLVSGFRTDTQYF
TRBV20-1,few,-,CSASGSTDTQYF
TRBV20-1,few,-,CSARGTGEAGELFF